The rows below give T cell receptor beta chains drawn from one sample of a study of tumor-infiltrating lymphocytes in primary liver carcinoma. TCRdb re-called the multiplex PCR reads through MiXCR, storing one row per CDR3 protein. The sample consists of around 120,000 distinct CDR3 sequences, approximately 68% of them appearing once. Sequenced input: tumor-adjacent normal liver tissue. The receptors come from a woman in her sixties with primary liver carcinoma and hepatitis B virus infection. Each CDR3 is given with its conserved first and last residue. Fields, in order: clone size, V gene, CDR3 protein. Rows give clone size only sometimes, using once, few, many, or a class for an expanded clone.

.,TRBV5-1,CTSSLGTLAVFSDTQYF
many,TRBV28,CASSLAGSTDTQYF
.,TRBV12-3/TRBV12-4,CAQKRQGAAEVFF
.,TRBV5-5,CVSNASGSRGTGELFF
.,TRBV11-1,CASSPRLGLQYEQYF
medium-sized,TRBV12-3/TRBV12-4,CASSWGRTQFF
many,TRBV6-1,CASRWGTSGSTDTQYF
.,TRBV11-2,CASSLGSLNEQFF
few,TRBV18,CASSSGREAEQFF
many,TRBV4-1,CATGELAGASNEQFF
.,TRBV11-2,CASSPVPLAGVGEQLF
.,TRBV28,CASSTQSPLILFF
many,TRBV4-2,CASSQDTGGARNQPQHF
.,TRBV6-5,CASSDGRQRYEQYF
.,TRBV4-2,CASSQEGGNTGTHYF